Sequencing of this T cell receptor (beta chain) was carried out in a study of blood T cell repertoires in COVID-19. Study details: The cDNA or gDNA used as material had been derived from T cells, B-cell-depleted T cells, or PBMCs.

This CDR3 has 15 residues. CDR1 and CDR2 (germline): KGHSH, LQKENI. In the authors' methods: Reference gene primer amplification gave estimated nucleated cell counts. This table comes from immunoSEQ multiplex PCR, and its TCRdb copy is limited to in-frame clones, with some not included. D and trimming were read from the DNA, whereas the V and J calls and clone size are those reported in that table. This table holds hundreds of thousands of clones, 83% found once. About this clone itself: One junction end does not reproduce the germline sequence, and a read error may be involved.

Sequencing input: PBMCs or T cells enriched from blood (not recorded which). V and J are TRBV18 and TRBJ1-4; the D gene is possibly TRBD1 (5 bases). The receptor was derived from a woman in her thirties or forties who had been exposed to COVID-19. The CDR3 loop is CASSPRGGMNEKLFF. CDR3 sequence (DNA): TGTGCCAGCTCCCCACGGGGGGGGATGAATGAAAAACTGTTTTTT.